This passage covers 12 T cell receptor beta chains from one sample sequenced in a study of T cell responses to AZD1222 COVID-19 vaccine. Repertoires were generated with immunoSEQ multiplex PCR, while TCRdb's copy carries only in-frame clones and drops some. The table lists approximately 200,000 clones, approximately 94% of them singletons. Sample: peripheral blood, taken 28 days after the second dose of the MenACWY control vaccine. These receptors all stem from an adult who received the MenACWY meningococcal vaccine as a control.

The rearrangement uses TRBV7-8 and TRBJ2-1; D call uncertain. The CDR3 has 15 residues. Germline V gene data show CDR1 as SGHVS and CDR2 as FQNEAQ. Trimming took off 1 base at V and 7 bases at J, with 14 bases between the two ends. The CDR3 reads CASSLGSAIPNEQFF. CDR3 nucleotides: TGTGCCAGCAGCTTAGGATCGGCAATTCCTAATGAGCAGTTCTTC. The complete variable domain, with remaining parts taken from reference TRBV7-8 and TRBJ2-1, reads GAGVSQSPRYKVAKRGQDVALRCDPISGHVSLFWYQQALGQGPEFLTYFQNEAQLDKSGLPSDRFFAERPEGSVSTLKIQRTQQEDSAVYLCASSLGSAIPNEQFFGPGTRLTVL.

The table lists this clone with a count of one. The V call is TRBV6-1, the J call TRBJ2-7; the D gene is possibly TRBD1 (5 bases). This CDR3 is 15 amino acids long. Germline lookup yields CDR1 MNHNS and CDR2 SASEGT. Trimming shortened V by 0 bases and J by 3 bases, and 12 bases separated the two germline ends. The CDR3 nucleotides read TGTGCCAGCAGTGAAGCGCTAGGGGTACTCTACGAGCAGTACTTC. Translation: CASSEALGVLYEQYF.

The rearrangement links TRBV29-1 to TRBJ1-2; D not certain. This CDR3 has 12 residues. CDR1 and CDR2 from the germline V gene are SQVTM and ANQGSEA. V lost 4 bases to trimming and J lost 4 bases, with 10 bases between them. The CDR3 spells CSVGLTSYGYTF. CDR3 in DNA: TGCAGCGTTGGTTTAACCAGCTATGGCTACACCTTC.

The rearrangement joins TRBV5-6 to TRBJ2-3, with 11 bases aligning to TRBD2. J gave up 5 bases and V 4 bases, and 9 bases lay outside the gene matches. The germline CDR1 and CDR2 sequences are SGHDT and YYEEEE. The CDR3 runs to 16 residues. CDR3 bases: TGTGCCAGCAGCAGGACTCTAGCGGGAGGAGGAGATACGCAGTATTTT. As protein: CASSRTLAGGGDTQYF.

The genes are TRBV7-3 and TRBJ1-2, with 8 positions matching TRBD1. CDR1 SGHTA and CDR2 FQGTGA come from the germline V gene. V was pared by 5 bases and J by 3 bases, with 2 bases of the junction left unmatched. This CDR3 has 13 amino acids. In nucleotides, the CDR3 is TGTGCCAGCAGCCAGGGACAGGACTATGGCTACACCTTC. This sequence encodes CASSQGQDYGYTF.

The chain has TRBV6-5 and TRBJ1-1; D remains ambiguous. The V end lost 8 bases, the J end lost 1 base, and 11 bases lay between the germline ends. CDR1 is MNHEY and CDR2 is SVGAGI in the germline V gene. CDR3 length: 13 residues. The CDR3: CASSRKGNTEAFF. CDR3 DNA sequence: TGTGCCAGCTCCCGGAAAGGGAACACTGAAGCTTTCTTT.

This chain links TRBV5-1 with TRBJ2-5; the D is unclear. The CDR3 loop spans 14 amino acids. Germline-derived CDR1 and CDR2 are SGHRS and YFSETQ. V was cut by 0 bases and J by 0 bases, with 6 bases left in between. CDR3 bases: TGCGCCAGCAGCTTGGCACAGAACCAAGAGACCCAGTACTTC. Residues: CASSLAQNQETQYF.

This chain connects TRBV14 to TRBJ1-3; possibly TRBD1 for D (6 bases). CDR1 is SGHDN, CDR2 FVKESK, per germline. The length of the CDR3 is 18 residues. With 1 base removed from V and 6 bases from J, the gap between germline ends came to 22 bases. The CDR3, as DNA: TGTGCCAGCAGCCAAGGAACAGGGCATTGGTCTCGAGAAAACACCATATATTTT. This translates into CASSQGTGHWSRENTIYF.

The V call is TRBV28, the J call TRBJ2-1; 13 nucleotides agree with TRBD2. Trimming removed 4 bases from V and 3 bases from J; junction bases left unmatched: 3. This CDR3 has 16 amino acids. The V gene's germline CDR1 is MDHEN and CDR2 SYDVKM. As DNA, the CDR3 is TGTGCCAGCAGTTCACGGACTAGCGGGAGCTACAATGAGCAGTTCTTC. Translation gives CASSSRTSGSYNEQFF.

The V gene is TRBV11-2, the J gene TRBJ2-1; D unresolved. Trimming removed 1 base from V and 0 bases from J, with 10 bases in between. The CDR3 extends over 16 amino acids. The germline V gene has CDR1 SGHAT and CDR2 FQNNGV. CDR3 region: CASSLARPSSYNEQFF. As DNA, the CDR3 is TGTGCCAGCAGCTTAGCGCGTCCCTCCTCCTACAATGAGCAGTTCTTC.

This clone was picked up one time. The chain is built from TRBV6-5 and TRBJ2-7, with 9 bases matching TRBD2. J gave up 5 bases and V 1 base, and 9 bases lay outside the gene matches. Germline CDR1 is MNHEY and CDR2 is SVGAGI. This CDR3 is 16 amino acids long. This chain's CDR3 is CASSYYSGSEGDEQYF. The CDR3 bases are TGTGCCAGCAGTTACTATAGCGGGAGTGAAGGCGACGAGCAGTACTTC.

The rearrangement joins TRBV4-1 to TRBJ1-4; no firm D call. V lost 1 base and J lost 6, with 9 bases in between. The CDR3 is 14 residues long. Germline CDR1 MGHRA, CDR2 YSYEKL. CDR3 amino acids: CASSQVRADEKLFF. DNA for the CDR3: TGCGCCAGCAGCCAAGTTCGCGCGGATGAAAAACTGTTTTTT.